This is a list of T cell receptor beta chains from one sample in a study of human T cells and chemical hapten exposure. TCRdb itself ran the RACE reads through MiXCR, one entry per CDR3 protein. Of roughly 380,000 distinct CDR3 sequences listed, approximately 5% are singletons. The source was whole blood, collected in connection with sensitization to the hapten diphenylcyclopropenone (DPC). The receptors were gathered from a woman aged 50 to 60 with alopecia areata. Some clones in this sample may be carry-over from other donors' samples. CDR3s include the opening cysteine and the closing phenylalanine or tryptophan. The size entry is marked missing in some rows and otherwise reads once, few, many or a size class.

clone_size v_call cdr3_aa
many TRBV2 CASSSGREYEQYF
few TRBV12-5 CASGLARGGGNTIYF
few TRBV5-5 CASSLGTGRSPLHF
many TRBV24-1 CATSDRDRGTGELFF
many TRBV11-2 CASSPPSYQETQYF
many TRBV5-6 CASSLPASSYEQYF
few TRBV6-1 CASRLPQSAGTQYF
- TRBV19 CASSTARGPNYEQYF
many TRBV7-2 CASSSEWASYNEQFF
many TRBV2 CASTARDSPYEQYF